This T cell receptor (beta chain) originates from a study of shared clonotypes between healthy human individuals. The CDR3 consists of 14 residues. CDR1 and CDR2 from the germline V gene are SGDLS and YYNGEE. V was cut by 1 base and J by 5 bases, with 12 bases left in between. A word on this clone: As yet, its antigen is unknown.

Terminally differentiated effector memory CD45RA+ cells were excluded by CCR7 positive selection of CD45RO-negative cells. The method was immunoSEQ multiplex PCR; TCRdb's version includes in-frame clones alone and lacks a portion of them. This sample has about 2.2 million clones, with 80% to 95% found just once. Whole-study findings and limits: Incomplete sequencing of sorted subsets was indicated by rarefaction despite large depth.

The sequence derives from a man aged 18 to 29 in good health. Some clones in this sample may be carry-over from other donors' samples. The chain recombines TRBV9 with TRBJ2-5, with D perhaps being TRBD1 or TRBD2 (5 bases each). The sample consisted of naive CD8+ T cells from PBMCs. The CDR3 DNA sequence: TGTGCCAGCAGCGTAAGGGACCCTGCGGAGACCCAGTACTTC. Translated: CASSVRDPAETQYF.